There are many counts of the clone carrying this T cell receptor (beta chain). What it binds is unknown. The TCR beta CDR3 regions underwent amplification from RNA transcripts. The workflow started with a first-round RT-PCR run with HTBI primers and then moved on to a second-round multiplex PCR. TCRdb reprocessed the multiplex PCR reads with MiXCR, giving one entry per CDR3 protein. Among hundreds of thousands of distinct CDR3 sequences listed, about 38% were seen once. Trimming left V 3 bases short and J 3 bases short, with 6 bases between. The CDR3 length is 11 residues. Germline CDR1 is DFQATT and CDR2 is SNEGSKA (reference sequence). The entry originates in a study of Graves' ophthalmopathy and Graves' hyperthyroidism. Study-wide points: In blood, most expanded thyroid clonotypes above 0.001 frequency were also detected.

The TCR originated in an adult man with Graves' ophthalmopathy. The chain carries TRBV20-1 and TRBJ2-7; D not resolved. The sequenced sample was peripheral blood. The CDR3 sequence: CSARANYEQYF. CDR3 nucleotides: TGCAGTGCTAGGGCCAACTACGAGCAGTACTTC.